This passage covers 2 T cell receptor beta chains from one sample sequenced in a study of cytomegalovirus exposure and HLA in healthy donors. The primer mix had 60 Vbeta and 13 Jbeta primers. TCRdb's copy holds only in-frame clones and misses some; the assay was immunoSEQ multiplex PCR. The sample lists about 300,000 clones; 86% were seen once. The specimen was PBMCs. The receptors were sampled from a man in his forties or fifties in good health and CMV-seropositive.

This clone came up once. CDR3 in DNA: TGTGCCAGCAGCTTCTCGTCGGGACTAGTTCGCTACGAGCAGTACTTC. This sequence encodes CASSFSSGLVRYEQYF. This chain connects TRBV5-6 to TRBJ2-7; 8 nucleotides match TRBD2. With 2 bases clipped from V and 3 bases from J, the junction kept 10 bases outside the gene matches. The V gene's germline CDR1 is SGHDT and CDR2 YYEEEE. CDR3 length equals 16 residues.

V is TRBV28 and J is TRBJ1-2; D unclear. Germline assignment: CDR1 MDHEN and CDR2 SYDVKM. This CDR3 comprises 13 residues. V lost 4 bases and J 6 bases, leaving 12 bases between the germline ends. CDR3 coding DNA: TGTGCCAGCAGTTACACCCTGGTCCATGGCTACACCTTC. Translating gives CASSYTLVHGYTF.